This TCR beta chain was captured in a study of shared clonotypes between healthy human individuals. Germline CDR1 is MGHDK and CDR2 is SYGVNS. The CDR3 spans 12 residues. V was shortened by 2 bases and J by 13 bases, with 11 bases between the two germline ends. In the authors' methods: ImmunoSEQ gave junction-only sequences without quality scores, so filtering differed. Sequenced by immunoSEQ multiplex PCR; TCRdb stores in-frame clones only, minus some. V and J calls and clone size are given by that table; D and trimming were obtained from the DNA. The table shows around 700,000 clones, with about 74% occurring only once. This clone was seen once. Into CD45RA+ naive and CD45RA-negative memory subsets, the CD4+ cells were split.

The sequenced sample was memory CD4+ T cells sorted from blood. Subset given: CD45RA-negative fraction. This sequence originates from a woman under 40 in good health. The V call is TRBV25-1, the J call TRBJ2-2; no reliable D call. This CDR3 reads CASSELEKGLFF. DNA of the CDR3: TGTGCCAGCAGTGAACTAGAGAAGGGGCTGTTTTTT. Full variable domain (rest looked up from reference TRBV25-1 and TRBJ2-2): EADIYQTPRYLVIGTGKKITLECSQTMGHDKMYWYQQDPGMELHLIHYSYGVNSTEKGDLSSESTVSRIRTEHFPLTLESARPSHTSQYLCASSELEKGLFFGEGSRLTVL.